Described below is a single T cell receptor beta chain sequence and its context. The method was immunoSEQ multiplex PCR; TCRdb's version includes in-frame clones alone and lacks a portion of them. The table includes 75,000 to 95,000 clones, around nine tenths detected once. This specimen comes from a study of blood T cell repertoires in COVID-19. As for the study in general: PBMCs, B-cell-depleted T cells, or T cells were the source of the cDNA or gDNA that made up the material.

From germline, CDR1 is SGHRS and CDR2 YFSETQ. This CDR3 spans 14 amino acids. Trimming took 4 bases from V and 6 from J; bases not matched to a gene: 7. This TCR was recovered from a man in his sixties with acute or convalescent COVID-19. This chain links TRBV5-1 with TRBJ1-2; 9 bases line up with TRBD1. The sequenced material came from peripheral blood. CDR3 in DNA: TGCGCCAGCAGCAGAACAGGGGGCGGGGATGGCTACACCTTC. As protein: CASSRTGGGDGYTF.